This is a list of T cell receptor beta chains from one sample in a study of CD8 T cells in Susac syndrome. MiXCR was run by TCRdb on the immunoSEQ multiplex PCR reads, yielding one entry per CDR3 protein. The sample has some 75,000 distinct CDR3 sequences; about 94% are singletons. Material for sequencing was CD8+ T cells from PBMCs. Every receptor here comes from a human donor with Susac syndrome. Both conserved end residues are part of each CDR3. A D gene is named only where the DNA matches it firmly. Expanded clones are given a class, and other clones once, few, many or no size at all.

J gene | V gene | clone size | D gene | CDR3 DNA | CDR3 protein
TRBJ1-3 | TRBV4-3 | - | - | TGCGCCAGCAGCCAAGATAGGGCCTCCCGTACAGACACCATATATTTT | CASSQDRASRTDTIYF
TRBJ1-1 | TRBV20-1 | - | - | TGCAGTGCTATTAGGACTCCGGTGGGTACTGAAGCTTTCTTT | CSAIRTPVGTEAFF
TRBJ1-5 | TRBV3-1 | - | - | TGTGCCAGCAGCTCAGAACAAGGGGCAGGCAATCAGCCCCAGCATTTT | CASSSEQGAGNQPQHF
TRBJ1-6 | TRBV10-3 | - | - | TGTGCCATCAGAGGGACGGGCGGGAATTCACCCCTCCACTTT | CAIRGTGGNSPLHF
TRBJ1-2 | TRBV2 | - | - | TGTGCCAGCCGGGGTCGTGTCTATGGCTACACCTTC | CASRGRVYGYTF
TRBJ2-7 | TRBV6-5 | - | - | TGTGCCAGCAGTACGGGAACCTACGAGCAGTACTTC | CASSTGTYEQYF
TRBJ1-2 | TRBV6-5 | - | - | TGTGCCAGCAGTTACTCGGTTCCCGTGGAGGGCTACACCTTC | CASSYSVPVEGYTF
TRBJ2-1 | TRBV10-3 | - | - | TGTGCCATCAGTGAGGGACTAAGGTCCTACAATGAGCAGTTCTTC | CAISEGLRSYNEQFF
TRBJ2-2 | TRBV29-1 | once | - | TGCAGCTCGAGGACTTCGAACACCGGGGAGCTGTTTTTT | CSSRTSNTGELFF
TRBJ1-2 | TRBV27 | - | - | TGTGCCAGCAGTTGCCCTCAGACGGGAACCTTC | CASSCPQTGTF
TRBJ1-5 | TRBV19 | - | - | TGTGCCAGTAGAGAACTGATTAGCAATCAGCCCCAGCATTTT | CASRELISNQPQHF
TRBJ2-1 | TRBV24-1 | - | - | TGTGCCACCAGGTCGCGTACCTACAATGAGCAGTTCTTC | CATRSRTYNEQFF
TRBJ1-3 | TRBV15 | - | - | TGTGCCACCAGCAGAGATTTCAGGGCTGGAAACACCATATATTTT | CATSRDFRAGNTIYF
TRBJ2-5 | TRBV3-1 | - | - | TGTGCCAGCAGCCTTCCGGGCCCTGGGGAGACCCAGTACTTC | CASSLPGPGETQYF
TRBJ1-1 | TRBV6-2/TRBV6-3 | - | TRBD1 | TGTGCCAGCAGTCCTCGGACAGGGATCATGGCTGAAGCTTTCTTT | CASSPRTGIMAEAFF
TRBJ2-2 | TRBV20-1 | - | - | TGCAGTGCTAGAGTCCCCGCCCTAGAGGTGGAGCTGTTTTTT | CSARVPALEVELFF
TRBJ2-5 | TRBV27 | - | TRBD1 | TGTGCCAGCAGTTTACAGGGGGCCCGGCAAGAGACCCAGTACTTC | CASSLQGARQETQYF
TRBJ2-2 | TRBV7-3 | - | TRBD1 | TGTGCCAGCAGCCGGACAGGGGGCTCAGGCTACATTAACACCGGGGAGCTGTTTTTT | CASSRTGGSGYINTGELFF
TRBJ1-6 | TRBV5-6 | - | - | TGTGCCAGCAGCCGACGGATCGCGACTCCTCGGAGCTCCTATAATTCACCCCTCCACTTT | CASSRRIATPRSSYNSPLHF
TRBJ2-7 | TRBV28 | - | - | TGTGCCAGCAGTTTATCAGACGGTGCCTCCTACGAGCAGTACTTC | CASSLSDGASYEQYF
TRBJ1-2 | TRBV30 | - | - | TGTGCCTGGAGTAGGACCGGGTTGGAGGGCTACACCTTC | CAWSRTGLEGYTF
TRBJ2-2 | TRBV24-1 | - | TRBD1 | TGTGCCACCAGTCAACCGGGACAGGGGACCGGGGAGCTGTTTTTT | CATSQPGQGTGELFF